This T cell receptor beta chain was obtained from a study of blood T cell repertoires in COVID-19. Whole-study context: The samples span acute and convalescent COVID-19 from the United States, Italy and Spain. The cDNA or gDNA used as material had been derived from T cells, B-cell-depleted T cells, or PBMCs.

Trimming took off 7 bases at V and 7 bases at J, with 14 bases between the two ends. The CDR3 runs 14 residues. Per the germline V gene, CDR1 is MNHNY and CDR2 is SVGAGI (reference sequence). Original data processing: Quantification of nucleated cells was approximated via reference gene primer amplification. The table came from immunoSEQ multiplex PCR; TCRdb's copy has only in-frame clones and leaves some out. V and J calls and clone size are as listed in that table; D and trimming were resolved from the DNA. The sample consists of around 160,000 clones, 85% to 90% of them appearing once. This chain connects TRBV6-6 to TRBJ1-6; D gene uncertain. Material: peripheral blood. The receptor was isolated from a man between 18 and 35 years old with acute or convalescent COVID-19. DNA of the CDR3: TGTGCCAGCAAAGAACTACGGCGAAATTCACCCCTCCACTTT. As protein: CASKELRRNSPLHF.